These 17 T cell receptor beta chains originate from one sample sequenced in a study of blood T cells in healthy people across ages. For the second PCR, which ran for 7 to 11 cycles, a sample-barcoded 5' primer and a J-beta primer mix were used. One entry per CDR3 protein results from TCRdb running MiXCR on the 5' RACE reads. The sample gives over a million distinct CDR3 sequences, under 55% of which show up once; just over 4% is in the top ten. Sample: blood. The receptors stem from a woman aged 18-29 years in good health.

This clonotype was counted between two and nine times. This chain connects TRBV14 to TRBJ2-7, with a weak D call TRBD1 (6 bases). This CDR3 is built from 13 residues. The germline gives CDR1 SGHDN, CDR2 FVKESK. The V end was cut by 4 bases, the J end by 3 bases, with 10 bases between. As DNA, the CDR3 is TGTGCCAGCAGCCGACAGGCTGTCTACGAGCAGTACTTC. It codes for CASSRQAVYEQYF.

The chain couples TRBV3-1 to TRBJ1-1; a weak D match, TRBD1 (5 bases). V shed 4 bases and J shed 5 bases, with 14 bases lying between them. Per germline, CDR1 LGHDT and CDR2 YNNKEL (reference sequence). The length of the CDR3 is 14 residues. CDR3 sequence (DNA): TGTGCCAGCAGCCCCTTTGGATGGGGGACTGAAGCTTTCTTT. Translated, it gives CASSPFGWGTEAFF.

This clonotype was seen a few times. This chain joins TRBV7-9 and TRBJ2-3; D is perhaps TRBD1 (6 bases). CDR1 and CDR2 (germline): SEHNR, FQNEAQ (reference sequence). Trimming left V 1 base short and J 3 bases short, with 11 bases between. This CDR3 comprises 15 residues. For the CDR3, the DNA is TGTGCCAGCAGCTTAGTGGTGGGGGCGACAGATACGCAGTATTTT. Its translation is CASSLVVGATDTQYF.

The rearrangement joins TRBV9 to TRBJ2-7; 12 bases fit TRBD2. The CDR3 is made up of 16 amino acids. Germline V gene lookup returns CDR1 SGDLS and CDR2 YYNGEE. V dropped 0 bases and J dropped 2; count of bases not matched to a gene: 3. The CDR3 coding sequence is TGTGCCAGCAGCGTAGAGGGACTAGCGGGCGCCTACGAGCAGTACTTC. This encodes CASSVEGLAGAYEQYF.

A word on this clonotype: This may be a read error: a much more frequent sequence differs by one nucleotide. This chain uses TRBV7-2 with TRBJ2-5; no definite D call. The CDR3 has 12 amino acids. With 1 base removed from V and 5 bases from J, the gap between germline ends came to 5 bases. Germline lookup yields CDR1 SGHTA and CDR2 FQGNSA. In DNA form, the CDR3 reads TGTGCCAGCAGCTTAGAGCACGAGACCCAGTACTTC. Its protein product is CASSLEHETQYF. The entire variable domain, with the rest obtained from reference TRBV7-2 and TRBJ2-5, is as follows: GAGVSQSPSNKVTEKGKDVELRCDPISGHTALYWYRQSLGQGLEFLIYFQGNSAPDKSGLPSDRFSAERTGGSVSTLTIQRTQQEDSAVYLCASSLEHETQYFGPGTRLLVL.

This clonotype was seen just once. V and J are TRBV15 and TRBJ2-7; tentative D call: TRBD2 (6 bases). Between the trimmed V and J ends, which lost 1 base and 0 bases, there was a span of 7 bases. The CDR3 totals 14 residues. In germline, CDR1 is LNHNV, CDR2 YYDKDF (reference sequence). CDR3 DNA sequence: TGTGCCACCAGCAGAGGGGGGGACTCCTACGAGCAGTACTTC. This codes for CATSRGGDSYEQYF.

The rearrangement joins TRBV6-6 to TRBJ1-6, with D possibly matching TRBD1 (5 bases). Germline loops: CDR1 MNHNY, CDR2 SVGAGI (reference sequence). The CDR3 length is 15 residues. V lost 5 bases, J lost 9 bases, and 17 bases lay in between. CDR3 loop: CASSDQGPLGSPLHF. The CDR3 DNA is TGTGCCAGCAGTGACCAGGGACCGCTCGGTTCACCCCTCCACTTT.

The chain recombines TRBV2 with TRBJ2-7; D not resolved. V lost 2 bases and J 2 bases, leaving 10 bases between the germline ends. The CDR3 contains 14 residues. Germline CDR1 reads SNHLY; CDR2 reads FYNNEI. The CDR3 loop reads CASSESVGAYEQYF. The CDR3 DNA is TGTGCCAGCAGTGAATCGGTCGGAGCCTACGAGCAGTACTTC.

The rearrangement links TRBV20-1 to TRBJ1-1; D might be TRBD1 (5 bases). Trimming stripped 0 bases from V and 5 bases from J, with 10 bases between. Germline CDR1 reads DFQATT; CDR2 reads SNEGSKA (reference sequence). The CDR3 runs to 13 residues. The DNA for the CDR3 is TGCAGTGCTAGAGATGGGGGGGGAACTGAAGCTTTCTTT. Translating it yields CSARDGGGTEAFF.

The V call is TRBV6-1, the J call TRBJ1-1; D unresolved. The germline gives CDR1 MNHNS, CDR2 SASEGT. The CDR3 covers 13 residues. The V end lost 2 bases, the J end lost 4 bases, and 8 bases lay between the germline ends. The CDR3 DNA follows: TGTGCCAGCAGTGAATCCCGGATCACTGAAGCTTTCTTT. This translates into CASSESRITEAFF.

The rearrangement joins TRBV20-1 to TRBJ1-5; D might be TRBD1 (5 bases). This CDR3 region has 14 residues. Germline V gives CDR1 DFQATT, CDR2 SNEGSKA (reference sequence). The ends were cut back, 6 bases at V and 2 bases at J, with 14 bases in the middle. The chain's CDR3 is CSAPQSRGNQPQHF. The CDR3 DNA follows: TGCAGTGCCCCACAGAGCAGGGGCAATCAGCCCCAGCATTTT.

In regard to this clonotype: One end of the junction does not line up with germline, which may come from a read error. The chain joins TRBV4-1 to TRBJ1-5, with a tentative D call TRBD1 (5 bases). The CDR3 loop spans 17 amino acids. CDR1 is MGHRA and CDR2 is YSYEKL in the germline V gene. CDR3 loop: CAGSNQFGARSNQPQHF. The CDR3 DNA is TGCGCCGGCAGCAACCAGTTTGGGGCCCGTAGCAATCAGCCCCAGCATTTT.

This clonotype was seen a handful of times. The chain uses TRBV29-1 and TRBJ2-1; D is perhaps TRBD2 (5 bases). The J call may be wrong; the DNA end is better matched by TRBJ2-7. CDR3 size: 13 residues. Germline V gene sequence: CDR1 SQVTM, CDR2 ANQGSEA. This CDR3 is CRGSGPLYNEQYF. For the CDR3, the DNA is TGCAGAGGGAGCGGACCTCTCTACAATGAGCAGTACTTC.

This clonotype was observed a handful of times. The chain carries TRBV7-2 and TRBJ2-1; 8 bases map to TRBD2. The CDR3 covers 15 residues. Germline CDR1 reads SGHTA; CDR2 reads FQGNSA. Trimming at V came to 1 base and at J to 6 bases, leaving 5 bases not matched to a gene. CDR3 loop: CASSLVAGGGNEQFF. CDR3 DNA sequence: TGTGCCAGCAGCTTAGTGGCGGGGGGCGGCAATGAGCAGTTCTTC. Filled out from reference TRBV7-2 and TRBJ2-1, the complete variable domain reads GAGVSQSPSNKVTEKGKDVELRCDPISGHTALYWYRQSLGQGLEFLIYFQGNSAPDKSGLPSDRFSAERTGGSVSTLTIQRTQQEDSAVYLCASSLVAGGGNEQFFGPGTRLTVL.

J is TRBJ1-5 and V is TRBV7-2; D ambiguous. From germline, CDR1 is SGHTA and CDR2 FQGNSA. V was clipped by 5 bases and J by 5 bases, with 10 bases between them. This CDR3 has 13 residues. CDR3 protein: CASSPDKYQPQHF. The CDR3, as DNA: TGTGCCAGCAGCCCAGACAAATATCAGCCCCAGCATTTT.

The CDR3 loop is CASSSRPNTQYF. In DNA, the CDR3 is TGTGCCAGCAGCTCAAGGCCCAATACGCAGTATTTT. This chain uses TRBV7-2 with TRBJ2-3; D is uncertain. The germline V gene has CDR1 SGHTA and CDR2 FQGNSA. This CDR3 comprises 12 residues. Trimming took off 4 bases at V and 7 bases at J, with 9 bases between the two ends. Full variable domain (rest looked up from reference TRBV7-2 and TRBJ2-3): GAGVSQSPSNKVTEKGKDVELRCDPISGHTALYWYRQSLGQGLEFLIYFQGNSAPDKSGLPSDRFSAERTGGSVSTLTIQRTQQEDSAVYLCASSSRPNTQYFGPGTRLTVL.

The rearrangement links TRBV6-1 to TRBJ1-2; TRBD1 might be the D (5 bases). Germline assignment: CDR1 MNHNS and CDR2 SASEGT. Trimming removed 4 bases from V and 4 bases from J, with 7 bases in between. This CDR3 is built from 12 residues. The CDR3 sequence: CASSVRVYGYTF. The CDR3 DNA reads TGTGCCAGCAGTGTCAGGGTCTATGGCTACACCTTC.